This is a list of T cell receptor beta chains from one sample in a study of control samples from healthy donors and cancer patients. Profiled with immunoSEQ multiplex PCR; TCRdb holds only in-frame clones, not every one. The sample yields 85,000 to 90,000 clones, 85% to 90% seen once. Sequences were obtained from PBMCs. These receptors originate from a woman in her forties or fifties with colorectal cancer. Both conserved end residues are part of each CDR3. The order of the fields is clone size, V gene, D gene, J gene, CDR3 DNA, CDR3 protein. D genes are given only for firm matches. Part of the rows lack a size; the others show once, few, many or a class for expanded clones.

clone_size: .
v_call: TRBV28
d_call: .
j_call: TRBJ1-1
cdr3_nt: TGTGCCAGCAGTTTAGGGCAGAGGAACACTGAAGCTTTCTTT
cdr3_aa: CASSLGQRNTEAFF

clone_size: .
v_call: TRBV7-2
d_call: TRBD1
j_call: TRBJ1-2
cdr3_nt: TGTGCCAGCACCGGGGACAGGGCCTATGGCTACACCTTC
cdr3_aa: CASTGDRAYGYTF

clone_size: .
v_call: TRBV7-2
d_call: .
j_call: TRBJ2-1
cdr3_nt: TGTGCCAGCAGCTTAGCCCCAGGGACCAATGAGCAGTTCTTC
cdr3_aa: CASSLAPGTNEQFF

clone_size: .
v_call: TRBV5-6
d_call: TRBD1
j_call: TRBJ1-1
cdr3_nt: TGTGCCAGCAGCTCAGTGGGACAGGGAGAGGCTGGCACTGAAGCTTTCTTT
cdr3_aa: CASSSVGQGEAGTEAFF

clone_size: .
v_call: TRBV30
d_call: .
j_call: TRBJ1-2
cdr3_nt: TGTGCCTGGAGTGTAGACGTGACTAGCTATGGCTACACCTTC
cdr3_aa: CAWSVDVTSYGYTF

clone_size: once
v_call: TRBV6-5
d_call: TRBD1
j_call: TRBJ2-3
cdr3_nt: TGTGCCAGCAGGGACAGGGGGTGGGATACGCAGTATTTT
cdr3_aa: CASRDRGWDTQYF

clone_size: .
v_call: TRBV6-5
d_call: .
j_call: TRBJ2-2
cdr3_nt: TGTGCCAGCAGTTACTCGTTGGGGTTACAGTCCGGGGAGCTGTTTTTT
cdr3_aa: CASSYSLGLQSGELFF

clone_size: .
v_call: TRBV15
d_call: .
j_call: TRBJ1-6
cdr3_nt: TGTGCCACCAGCAGAGTAGGGGTTAGCAATTCACCCCTCCACTTT
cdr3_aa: CATSRVGVSNSPLHF

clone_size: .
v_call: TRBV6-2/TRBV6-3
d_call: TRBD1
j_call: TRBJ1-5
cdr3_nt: TGTGCCAGCAGTCGACAGGGGACCAATCAGCCCCAGCATTTT
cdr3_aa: CASSRQGTNQPQHF

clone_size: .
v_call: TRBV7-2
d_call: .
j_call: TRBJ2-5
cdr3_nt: TGTGCCAGCAGCCCCTGGGACAAGCGACAAGAGACCCAGTACTTC
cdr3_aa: CASSPWDKRQETQYF

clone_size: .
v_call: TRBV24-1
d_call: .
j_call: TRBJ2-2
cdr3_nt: TGTGCCACCAGTGATTGGGGGCCCACCGGGGAGCTGTTTTTT
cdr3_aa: CATSDWGPTGELFF

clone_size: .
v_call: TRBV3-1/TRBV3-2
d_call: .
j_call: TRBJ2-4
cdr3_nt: TGTGCCAGCAGCCAAGGACTAAGGGGGACAAACATTCAGTACTTC
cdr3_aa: CASSQGLRGTNIQYF

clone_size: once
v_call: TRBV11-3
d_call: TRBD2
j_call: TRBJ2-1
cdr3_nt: TGTGCCAGCAGCAGATCTAGCGGGGGGCTAACCTACAATGAGCAGTTCTTC
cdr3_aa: CASSRSSGGLTYNEQFF

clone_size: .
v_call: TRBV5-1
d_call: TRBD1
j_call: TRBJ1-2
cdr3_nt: TGCGCCAGCAGCTTGGGACAGGGGGCTTACTATGGCTACACCTTC
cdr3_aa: CASSLGQGAYYGYTF

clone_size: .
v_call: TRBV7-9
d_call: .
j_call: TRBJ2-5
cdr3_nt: TGTGCCAGCAGCCGCGGCGGGGGCGTCCGGGAGACCCAGTACTTC
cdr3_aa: CASSRGGGVRETQYF

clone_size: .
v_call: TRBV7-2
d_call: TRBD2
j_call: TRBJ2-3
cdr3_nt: TGTGCCAGCAGCTTAGTTAGTGGCGGGGGTAGCACAGATACGCAGTATTTT
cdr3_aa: CASSLVSGGGSTDTQYF

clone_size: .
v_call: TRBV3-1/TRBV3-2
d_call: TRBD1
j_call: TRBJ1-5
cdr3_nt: TGTGCCAGCAGCCCCTCGGACAGGGGGCCCAATCAGCCCCAGCATTTT
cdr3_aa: CASSPSDRGPNQPQHF

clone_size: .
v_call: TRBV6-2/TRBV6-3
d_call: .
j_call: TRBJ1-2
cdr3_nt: TGTGCCAGCAGTTCCGGGACCAGAGGGTATGGCTACACCTTC
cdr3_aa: CASSSGTRGYGYTF

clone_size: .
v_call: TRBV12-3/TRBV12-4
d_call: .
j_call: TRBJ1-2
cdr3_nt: TGTGCCAGCAGTTTTCTGGACTATGGCTACACCTTC
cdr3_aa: CASSFLDYGYTF

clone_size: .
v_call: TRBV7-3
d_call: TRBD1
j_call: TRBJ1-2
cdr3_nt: TGTGCCAGCAGCCCCGGACAGGACTATGGCTACACCTTC
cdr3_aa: CASSPGQDYGYTF

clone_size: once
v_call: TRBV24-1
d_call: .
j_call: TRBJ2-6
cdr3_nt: TGTGCCACCAGTGACCCCGGGGCCGGGGCCAACGTCCTGACTTTC
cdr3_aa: CATSDPGAGANVLTF

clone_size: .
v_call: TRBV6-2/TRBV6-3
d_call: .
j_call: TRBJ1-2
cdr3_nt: TGTGCCAGCAGTTATTCTACTAACTATGGCTACACCTTC
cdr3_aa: CASSYSTNYGYTF

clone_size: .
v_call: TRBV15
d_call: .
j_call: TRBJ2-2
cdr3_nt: TGTGCCACCAGCAGATCCAGGTATTCGAACACCGGGGAGCTGTTTTTT
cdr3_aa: CATSRSRYSNTGELFF

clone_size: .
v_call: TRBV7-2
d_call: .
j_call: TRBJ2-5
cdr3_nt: TGTGCCAGCAGCTTGTTAGAGGGGGAAGAGTACTTC
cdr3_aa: CASSLLEGEEYF

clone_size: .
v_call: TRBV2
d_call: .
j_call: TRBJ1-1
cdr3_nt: TGTGCCAGCAGCACCTCGACAGGGAACACTGAAGCTTTCTTT
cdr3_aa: CASSTSTGNTEAFF

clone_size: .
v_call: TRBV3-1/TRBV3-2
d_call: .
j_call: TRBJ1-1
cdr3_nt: TGTGCCAGCAGCCAAGATTCGATGAACACTGAAGCTTTCTTT
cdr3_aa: CASSQDSMNTEAFF

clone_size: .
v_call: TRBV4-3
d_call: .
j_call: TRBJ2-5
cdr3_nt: TGCGCCAGCAGCCAAGAAGGGATGGATGGGACCCAGTACTTC
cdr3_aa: CASSQEGMDGTQYF

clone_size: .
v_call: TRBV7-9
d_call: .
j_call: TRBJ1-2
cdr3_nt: TGTGCCAGCAGCTTAGTCCCAGCCCTAAGCCATGGCTACACCTTC
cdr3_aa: CASSLVPALSHGYTF

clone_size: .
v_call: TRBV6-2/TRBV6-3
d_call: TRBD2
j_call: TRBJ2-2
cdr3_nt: TGTGCCAGTAGCCGGGACTACGCGAACACCGGGGAGCTGTTTTTT
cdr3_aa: CASSRDYANTGELFF

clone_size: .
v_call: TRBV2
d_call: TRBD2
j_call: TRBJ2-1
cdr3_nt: TGTGCCAGCAGTGAAGCGCCGAGCGGGGGGGTTAATGAGCAGTTCTTC
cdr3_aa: CASSEAPSGGVNEQFF

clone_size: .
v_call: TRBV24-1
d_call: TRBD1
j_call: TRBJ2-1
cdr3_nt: TGTGCCACCAGTGATGGACAGGGGGGCTACAATGAGCAGTTCTTC
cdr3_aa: CATSDGQGGYNEQFF

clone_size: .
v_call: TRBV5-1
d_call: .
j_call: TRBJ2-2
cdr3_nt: TGCGCCAGCAGCTTGGAAAGGGTAAAGGGCGGGGAGCTGTTTTTT
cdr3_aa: CASSLERVKGGELFF

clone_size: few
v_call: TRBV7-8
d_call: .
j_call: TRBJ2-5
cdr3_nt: TGTGCCAGCAGCTTCCGGACAGAAAAAGAGACCCAGTACTTC
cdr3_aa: CASSFRTEKETQYF

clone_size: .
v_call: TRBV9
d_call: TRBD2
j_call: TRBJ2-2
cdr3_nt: TGTGCCAGCAGCGTAGTCTCGGGAGGCGGGGAGCTGTTTTTT
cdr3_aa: CASSVVSGGGELFF

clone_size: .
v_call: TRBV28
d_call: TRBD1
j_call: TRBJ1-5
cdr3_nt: TGTGCCAGCAGTTTGGACAGGGGGTACCCTCAGCCCCAGCATTTT
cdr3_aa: CASSLDRGYPQPQHF

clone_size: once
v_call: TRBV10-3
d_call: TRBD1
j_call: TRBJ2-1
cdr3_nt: TGTGCCATCAGTGGGACAGGGAATGAGCAGTTCTTC
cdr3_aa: CAISGTGNEQFF

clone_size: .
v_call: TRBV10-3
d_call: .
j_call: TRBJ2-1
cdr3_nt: TGTGCCACCTGGGATTTCAATGAGCAGTTCTTC
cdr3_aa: CATWDFNEQFF

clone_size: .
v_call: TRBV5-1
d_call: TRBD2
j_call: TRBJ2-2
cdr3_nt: TGCGCCAGCAGCCGGGGACTAGCGGGAGACACCGGGGAGCTGTTTTTT
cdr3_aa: CASSRGLAGDTGELFF

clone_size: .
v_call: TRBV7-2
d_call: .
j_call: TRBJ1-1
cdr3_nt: TGTGCCAGCAGAAGAGACACCGTGAACACTGAAGCTTTCTTT
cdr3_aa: CASRRDTVNTEAFF

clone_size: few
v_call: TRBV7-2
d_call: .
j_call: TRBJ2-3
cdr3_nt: TGTGCCAGCAGCTTCCGACAGTCTAGCACAGATACGCAGTATTTT
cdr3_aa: CASSFRQSSTDTQYF

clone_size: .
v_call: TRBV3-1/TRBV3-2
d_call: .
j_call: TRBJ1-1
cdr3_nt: TGTGCCAGCAGCCAAGATTGGCCACTTGAAGCTTTCTTT
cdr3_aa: CASSQDWPLEAFF

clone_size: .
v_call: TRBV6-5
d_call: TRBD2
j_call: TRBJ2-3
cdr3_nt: TGTGCCTGCGGACTAGCGGGCACAGATACGCAGTATTTT
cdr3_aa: CACGLAGTDTQYF

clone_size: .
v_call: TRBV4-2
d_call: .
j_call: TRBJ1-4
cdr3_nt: TGTGCCAGCAGTGATGGCCCCGGCTCACGTGGAGAAAAACTGTTTTTT
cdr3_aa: CASSDGPGSRGEKLFF

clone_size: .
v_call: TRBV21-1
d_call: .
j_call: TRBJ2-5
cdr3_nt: TGTGCCAGCAGCAAACCGGGTACGTCGACGGGGTCCCAAGAGACCCAGTACTTC
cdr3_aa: CASSKPGTSTGSQETQYF

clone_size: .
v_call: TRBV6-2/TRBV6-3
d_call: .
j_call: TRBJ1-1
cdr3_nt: TGTGCCAGCAGTTACTCGACCACTGAAGCTTTCTTT
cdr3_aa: CASSYSTTEAFF

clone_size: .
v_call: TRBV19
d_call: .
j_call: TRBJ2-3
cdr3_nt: TGTGCCAGCCAATCCGGACGGGGGGCTGAGACGCAGTATTTT
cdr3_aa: CASQSGRGAETQYF

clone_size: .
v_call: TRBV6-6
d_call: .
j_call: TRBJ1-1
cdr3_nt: TGTGCCAGCAGTTCTGCGACCACTGAAGCTTTCTTT
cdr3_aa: CASSSATTEAFF

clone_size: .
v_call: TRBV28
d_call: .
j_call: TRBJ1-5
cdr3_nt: TGTGCCAGCACAGGGGTTGGCAGCAATCAGCCCCAGCATTTT
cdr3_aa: CASTGVGSNQPQHF